The 32 T cell receptor beta chains below come from one sample, sequenced in a study of cytomegalovirus exposure and HLA in healthy donors. Primers: 60 Vbeta forward and 13 Jbeta reverse. Method: immunoSEQ multiplex PCR; TCRdb's copy keeps in-frame clones and lacks some. The data show 150,000 to 200,000 clones, 65% to 80% seen once. The sequenced sample consisted of PBMCs. Receptor source: a man between 18 and 35 years old in good health and CMV-seropositive.

V is TRBV6-1 and J is TRBJ2-3, with D possibly being TRBD2 (6 bases). The V gene's germline CDR1 is MNHNS and CDR2 SASEGT. This CDR3 is built from 16 residues. The germline V and J ends were trimmed by 1 base and 4 bases, with 15 bases remaining between them. CDR3 sequence reads: CASSEGETSFSDTQYF. Here the CDR3 DNA reads TGTGCCAGCAGTGAAGGGGAGACTAGTTTTTCAGATACGCAGTATTTT.

The rearrangement joins TRBV29-1 to TRBJ2-1, with 10 bases that match TRBD1. This CDR3 is 13 amino acids long. Trimming at V came to 7 bases and at J to 6 bases, leaving 6 bases not matched to a gene. CDR1 is SQVTM, CDR2 ANQGSEA, per germline. The CDR3 DNA reads as TGCAGCGCGGGACAGGGGTCCGTCAATGAGCAGTTCTTC. This encodes CSAGQGSVNEQFF.

The rearrangement joins TRBV5-1 to TRBJ1-1; 7 nucleotides agree with TRBD1. The germline V gene encodes CDR1 SGHRS and CDR2 YFSETQ. V was pared by 2 bases and J by 3 bases, with 1 base of the junction left unmatched. There are 13 residues in the CDR3. CDR3 sequence (DNA): TGCGCCAGCAGCTTTCAGGGGGACACTGAAGCTTTCTTT. Its protein product is CASSFQGDTEAFF.

The rearrangement links TRBV29-1 to TRBJ2-3; TRBD2 agrees at 7 bases. In germline, CDR1 is SQVTM, CDR2 ANQGSEA. The CDR3 has 14 residues. V was pared by 0 bases and J by 1 base, with 1 base of the junction left unmatched. In DNA form, the CDR3 reads TGCAGCGTTGAAGATGCGGGGGGCACAGATACGCAGTATTTT. It yields the protein CSVEDAGGTDTQYF.

This chain connects TRBV6-4 to TRBJ2-6, with D possibly being TRBD1 (5 bases). CDR1 and CDR2 from the germline V gene are MRHNA and SNTAGT. The CDR3 has 17 amino acids. The V and J ends lost 2 bases and 4 bases respectively, with 15 bases between them. The CDR3 DNA is TGTGCCAGCAGTGACAGCCCAGGGCCGGAAGGGGCCAACGTCCTGACTTTC. Translated, it gives CASSDSPGPEGANVLTF.

The rearrangement joins TRBV7-2 to TRBJ2-5; 9 nucleotides line up with TRBD2. From germline, CDR1 is SGHTA and CDR2 FQGNSA. This CDR3 spans 16 amino acids. The V segment lost 5 bases and the J segment 7 bases; nucleotides outside the gene matches: 14. The CDR3 spells CASSLSRERGVGTQYF. The CDR3 nucleotides read TGTGCCAGCAGCCTAAGCAGGGAGCGGGGGGTTGGGACCCAGTACTTC. Supplemented by reference TRBV7-2 and TRBJ2-5, the full variable domain reads GAGVSQSPSNKVTEKGKDVELRCDPISGHTALYWYRQSLGQGLEFLIYFQGNSAPDKSGLPSDRFSAERTGGSVSTLTIQRTQQEDSAVYLCASSLSRERGVGTQYFGPGTRLLVL.

The chain has TRBV6-8 and TRBJ2-7; 11 bases fit TRBD2. CDR1 and CDR2 (germline): MNHGY, SAAAGT. The CDR3 sequence is 17 residues long. With 8 bases clipped from V and 2 bases from J, the junction kept 14 bases outside the gene matches. CDR3 sequence reads: CASWVSGRAKYAYEQYV. The CDR3 DNA is TGTGCCAGCTGGGTTAGCGGGAGGGCCAAATACGCCTACGAGCAGTACGTC.

CDR3 protein: CAEATGGNYGYTF. As DNA, the CDR3 is TGTGCCGAAGCGACAGGGGGAAACTATGGCTACACCTTC. V gene TRBV6-1 combines with J gene TRBJ1-2, with 9 bases matching TRBD1. The CDR3 totals 13 residues. J lost 2 bases, V lost 11 bases, and 6 bases had no gene match. CDR1 is MNHNS, CDR2 SASEGT, per germline.

This chain uses TRBV11-2 with TRBJ1-1, with D possibly matching TRBD1 (6 bases). The V gene lost 4 bases and the J gene lost 0 bases, with 15 bases spanning the gap. The CDR3 runs to 16 residues. Germline lookup yields CDR1 SGHAT and CDR2 FQNNGV. CDR3 loop: CASSSIWTALNTEAFF. The CDR3 region has the DNA TGTGCCAGCAGCTCAATTTGGACAGCACTGAACACTGAAGCTTTCTTT.

The chain is built from TRBV5-1 and TRBJ1-1; D is possibly TRBD1 (5 bases). This CDR3 contains 14 residues. V was pared by 0 bases and J by 5 bases, with 11 bases between. Germline values: CDR1 SGHRS, CDR2 YFSETQ. The CDR3 protein is CASSLAGGTTEAFF. The CDR3 nucleotides read TGCGCCAGCAGCTTGGCGGGGGGGACGACTGAAGCTTTCTTT.

The V gene is TRBV7-9, the J gene TRBJ1-1, with 8 bases identical to TRBD1. The germline CDR1 and CDR2 sequences are SEHNR and FQNEAQ (reference sequence). The trim removed 2 bases at V and 9 bases at J, leaving 5 bases unmatched. The CDR3 loop spans 13 amino acids. The CDR3 DNA reads as TGTGCCAGCAGCTTACAAACAGGGGGAAAAGCTTTCTTT. Translation gives CASSLQTGGKAFF.

In this sample, this clone turned up a few times. The genes are TRBV30 and TRBJ2-2, with 7 bases matching TRBD1. This CDR3 contains 14 residues. Germline V gene data show CDR1 as GTSNPN and CDR2 as SVGIG (reference sequence). V was clipped by 3 bases and J by 7 bases; unmatched bases: 8. CDR3 in DNA: TGTGCCTGGAGAACCGGGACAGCCGGCGGGGAGCTGTTTTTT. As protein: CAWRTGTAGGELFF.

This clone was counted between two and nine times. The chain is built from TRBV5-1 and TRBJ2-3; TRBD2 agrees at 9 bases. Germline V gene data show CDR1 as SGHRS and CDR2 as YFSETQ. V trimming: 7 bases; J trimming: 1 base; junction bases outside the gene matches: 7. This CDR3 contains 15 residues. The CDR3 sequence: CASQKVAGGTDTQYF. CDR3 DNA sequence: TGCGCCAGCCAGAAGGTAGCGGGAGGCACAGATACGCAGTATTTT.

This rearrangement joins TRBV14 to TRBJ2-1; TRBD2 matches at 8 bases. The CDR3 runs to 20 residues. V lost 0 bases to trimming and J lost 0 bases; unmatched junction nucleotides: 13. Germline loops: CDR1 SGHDN, CDR2 FVKESK. Here the CDR3 reads CASSQDFGWASGSSYNEQFF. CDR3 sequence (DNA): TGTGCCAGCAGCCAAGATTTTGGGTGGGCGAGCGGGAGCTCCTACAATGAGCAGTTCTTC.

The chain couples TRBV7-2 to TRBJ1-2; D ambiguous. Germline V CDR1 and CDR2: SGHTA, FQGNSA. The CDR3 is made up of 15 amino acids. The germline V and J ends were trimmed by 1 base and 5 bases, with 14 bases remaining between them. CDR3 loop: CASSLGRGLGYGYTF. In nucleotides, the CDR3 is TGTGCCAGCAGCTTAGGGAGAGGGCTTGGGTATGGCTACACCTTC.

This chain links TRBV7-9 with TRBJ1-1, with D possibly TRBD1 on 5 matching bases. There are 14 residues in the CDR3. Germline V gene lookup returns CDR1 SEHNR and CDR2 FQNEAQ (reference sequence). With 1 base removed from V and 6 bases from J, the gap between germline ends came to 12 bases. CDR3 sequence reads: CASSLVLGGAEAFF. The CDR3 DNA reads TGTGCCAGCAGCTTAGTGCTGGGAGGGGCTGAAGCTTTCTTT. Filled out from reference TRBV7-9 and TRBJ1-1, the complete variable domain reads DTGVSQNPRHKITKRGQNVTFRCDPISEHNRLYWYRQTLGQGPEFLTYFQNEAQLEKSRLLSDRFSAERPKGSFSTLEIQRTEQGDSAMYLCASSLVLGGAEAFFGQGTRLTVV.

This clone occurred once. The chain combines TRBV6-1 with TRBJ2-7; perhaps TRBD1 as D (6 bases). This CDR3 comprises 14 residues. The V gene's germline CDR1 is MNHNS and CDR2 SASEGT. The V end was cut by 3 bases, the J end by 2 bases, with 11 bases between. The CDR3 DNA follows: TGTGCCAGCAGTGAGATTGGGGGCACCTACGAGCAGTACGTC. Encoded protein: CASSEIGGTYEQYV.

This clone occurred a few times. The chain combines TRBV30 with TRBJ1-6, with 10 bases fitting TRBD1. V trimming: 3 bases; J trimming: 8 bases; junction bases outside the gene matches: 4. The CDR3 has 14 residues. Germline CDR1 is GTSNPN and CDR2 is SVGIG (reference sequence). This CDR3 reads CAWSSGTGDSPLHF. The CDR3, as DNA: TGTGCCTGGAGCTCCGGGACAGGGGATTCACCCCTCCACTTT.

This clone has a single count. This sequence joins TRBV11-1 and TRBJ2-2; possibly TRBD1 for D (6 bases). Germline V lookup: CDR1 SGHAT, CDR2 FQDESV (reference sequence). The length of the CDR3 is 15 residues. The ends were cut back, 4 bases at V and 0 bases at J, with 9 bases in the middle. DNA for the CDR3: TGTGCCAGCAGCTCCGGACAGCCGAACACCGGGGAGCTGTTTTTT. Its translation is CASSSGQPNTGELFF.

This clone showed up just a few times. V and J are TRBV5-1 and TRBJ2-2; tentatively, D is TRBD1 (5 bases). There are 15 residues in the CDR3. The V and J ends lost 4 bases and 0 bases respectively, with 10 bases between them. The germline CDR1 and CDR2 sequences are SGHRS and YFSETQ. CDR3 amino acids: CASSPQTANTGELFF. The CDR3 DNA sequence: TGCGCCAGCAGCCCTCAGACAGCGAACACCGGGGAGCTGTTTTTT.

This sequence joins TRBV4-1 and TRBJ1-2; TRBD1 might be the D (6 bases). V was clipped by 1 base and J by 4 bases, with 13 bases between them. The germline CDR1 and CDR2 sequences are MGHRA and YSYEKL. The CDR3 has 15 residues. The DNA of the CDR3 is TGCGCCAGCAGCCAAGGTCTACAGGGATCCTATGGCTACACCTTC. It encodes CASSQGLQGSYGYTF.

The chain has TRBV5-5 and TRBJ1-1, with TRBD1 as a possible D gene (5 bases). Germline CDR1 SGHKS, CDR2 YYEKEE (reference sequence). Deletions cut 0 bases from V and 6 bases from J, with 18 bases between. The CDR3 runs to 16 residues. CDR3 protein: CASSLAGTYRGAEAFF. Here the CDR3 DNA reads TGTGCCAGCAGCTTGGCGGGGACTTACCGAGGCGCTGAAGCTTTCTTT.

The J gene is TRBJ2-7, the V gene TRBV7-9, with 12 bases that match TRBD1. From germline, CDR1 is SEHNR and CDR2 FQNEAQ (reference sequence). The CDR3 runs 15 residues. V lost 5 bases to trimming and J lost 5 bases; unmatched junction nucleotides: 7. Here the CDR3 DNA reads TGTGCCAGCAGCCCCACGGGACAGGGGGCCGACGAGCAGTACGTC. Its protein product is CASSPTGQGADEQYV.

The chain recombines TRBV7-9 with TRBJ2-5; D not certain. The germline V gene encodes CDR1 SEHNR and CDR2 FQNEAQ (reference sequence). The V end was cut by 1 base, the J end by 2 bases, with 8 bases between. CDR3 length: 14 amino acids. The CDR3 region has the DNA TGTGCCAGCAGCTTAGGATCCTATCAAGAGACCCAGTACTTC. Residues: CASSLGSYQETQYF.

V is TRBV27 and J is TRBJ1-1; possibly TRBD1 for D (6 bases). Looked up from germline, CDR1 is MNHEY and CDR2 is SMNVEV (reference sequence). Trimming shortened V by 2 bases and J by 0 bases, and 10 bases separated the two germline ends. The CDR3 contains 15 residues. Here the CDR3 reads CASSLAQGMNTEAFF. Written as DNA, the CDR3 is TGTGCCAGCAGTTTAGCGCAGGGGATGAACACTGAAGCTTTCTTT.

This chain uses TRBV10-3 with TRBJ1-1; TRBD1 matches at 7 bases. Germline trimming cut 8 bases from V and 1 base from J; bases unmatched to any gene: 4. The CDR3 runs 13 residues. The germline V gene has CDR1 ENHRY and CDR2 SYGVKD. The CDR3, as DNA: TGTGCCATCGGCGGGACAGCGAACACTGAAGCTTTCTTT. Protein: CAIGGTANTEAFF.

V and J are TRBV7-9 and TRBJ2-5; TRBD1 might be the D (6 bases). The CDR3 is made up of 18 amino acids. The germline V and J ends were trimmed by 6 bases and 4 bases, with 27 bases remaining between them. The germline V gene encodes CDR1 SEHNR and CDR2 FQNEAQ (reference sequence). The CDR3 loop reads CASRPLGPWGQVRETQYF. The CDR3 nucleotides read TGTGCCAGCAGACCACTAGGCCCTTGGGGGCAGGTTCGAGAGACCCAGTACTTC.

This sequence joins TRBV6-1 and TRBJ2-7, with 8 bases identical to TRBD2. V was clipped by 0 bases and J by 1 base; unmatched bases: 14. The CDR3 has 19 amino acids. The germline V gene encodes CDR1 MNHNS and CDR2 SASEGT. The CDR3 loop reads CASSEALGLGNPKSYEQYV. The CDR3 DNA reads TGTGCCAGCAGTGAAGCGTTGGGACTAGGAAATCCAAAATCCTACGAGCAGTACGTC.

The sample holds one count of this clone. This chain connects TRBV10-3 to TRBJ2-7; TRBD2 aligns across 8 bases. Germline V gene data show CDR1 as ENHRY and CDR2 as SYGVKD. V lost 3 bases and J lost 2; bases outside the gene matches: 6. This CDR3 has 15 amino acids. CDR3 sequence: CAISEKREGPYEQYV. CDR3 DNA sequence: TGTGCCATCAGTGAAAAACGGGAGGGCCCCTACGAGCAGTACGTC.

V is TRBV5-1 and J is TRBJ2-7, with a tentative D call TRBD1 (6 bases). The CDR3 consists of 14 residues. Germline V lookup: CDR1 SGHRS, CDR2 YFSETQ. The V end was cut by 3 bases, the J end by 3 bases, with 13 bases between. In DNA, the CDR3 is TGCGCCAGCAGCTCCACGACAGGAAACTACGAGCAGTACGTC. Translating gives CASSSTTGNYEQYV.

Here the CDR3 DNA reads TGTGCCAGCAGTCGTCTGCCGGCGGGGGTGGGCACTGAAGCTTTCTTT. Translation gives CASSRLPAGVGTEAFF. The rearrangement joins TRBV27 to TRBJ1-1; maybe TRBD1 (5 bases). Per the germline V gene, CDR1 is MNHEY and CDR2 is SMNVEV (reference sequence). Trimming took 5 bases from V and 4 from J, leaving 20 bases between them. The CDR3 consists of 16 residues.

This clone was detected only a few times. This chain uses TRBV4-1 with TRBJ1-4, with 7 bases fitting TRBD1. This CDR3 spans 15 amino acids. CDR1 and CDR2 (germline): MGHRA, YSYEKL. J was trimmed by 3 bases and V by 8 bases; bases with no gene match: 9. CDR3 amino acids: CASGTGDAANEKLFF. As DNA, the CDR3 is TGCGCCAGCGGAACAGGGGATGCGGCTAATGAAAAACTGTTTTTT.